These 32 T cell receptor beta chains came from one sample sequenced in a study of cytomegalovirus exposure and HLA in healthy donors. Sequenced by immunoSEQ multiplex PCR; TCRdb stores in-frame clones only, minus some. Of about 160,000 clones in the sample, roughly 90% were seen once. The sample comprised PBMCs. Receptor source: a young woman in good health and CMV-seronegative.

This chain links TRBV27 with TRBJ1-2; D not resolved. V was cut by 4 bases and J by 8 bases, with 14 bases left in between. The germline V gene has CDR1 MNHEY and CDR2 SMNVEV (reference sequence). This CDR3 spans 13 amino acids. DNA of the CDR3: TGTGCCAGCAGTTCCTCGGTAGTGGAGGGCTACACCTTC. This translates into CASSSSVVEGYTF.

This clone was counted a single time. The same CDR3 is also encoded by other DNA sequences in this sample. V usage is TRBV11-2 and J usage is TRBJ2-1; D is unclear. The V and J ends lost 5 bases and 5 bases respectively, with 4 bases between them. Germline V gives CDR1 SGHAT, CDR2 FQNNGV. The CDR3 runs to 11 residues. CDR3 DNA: TGTGCCAGCAGCCTTGACAATGAGCAGTTCTTC. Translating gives CASSLDNEQFF.

For the CDR3, the DNA is TGTGCCAGCAGCTTAAGGGACTCGGCAGGGGAAAAACTGTTTTTT. Translation gives CASSLRDSAGEKLFF. The gene calls are TRBV7-9 and TRBJ1-4; D may be TRBD1 (5 bases). This CDR3 is 15 amino acids long. Per germline, CDR1 SEHNR and CDR2 FQNEAQ (reference sequence). V was shortened by 2 bases and J by 8 bases, with 15 bases between the two germline ends.

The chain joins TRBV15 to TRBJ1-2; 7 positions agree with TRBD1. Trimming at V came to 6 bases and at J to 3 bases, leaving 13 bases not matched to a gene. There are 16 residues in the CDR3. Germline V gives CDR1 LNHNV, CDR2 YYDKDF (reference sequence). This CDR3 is CATSHQGPGQHYGYTF. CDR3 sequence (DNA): TGTGCCACCAGTCACCAAGGCCCGGGACAGCACTATGGCTACACCTTC.

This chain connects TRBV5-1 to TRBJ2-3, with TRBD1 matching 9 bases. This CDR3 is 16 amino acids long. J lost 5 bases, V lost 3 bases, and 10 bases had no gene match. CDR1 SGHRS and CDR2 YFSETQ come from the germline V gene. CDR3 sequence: CASSYLRDREIDTQYF. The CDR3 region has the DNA TGCGCCAGCAGCTATCTCCGGGACAGGGAGATAGATACGCAGTATTTT.

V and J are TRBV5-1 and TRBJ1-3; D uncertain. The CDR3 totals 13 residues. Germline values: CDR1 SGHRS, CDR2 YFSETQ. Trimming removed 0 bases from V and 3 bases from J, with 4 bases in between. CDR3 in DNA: TGCGCCAGCAGCTTGGACAGTGGAAACACCATATATTTT. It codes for CASSLDSGNTIYF.

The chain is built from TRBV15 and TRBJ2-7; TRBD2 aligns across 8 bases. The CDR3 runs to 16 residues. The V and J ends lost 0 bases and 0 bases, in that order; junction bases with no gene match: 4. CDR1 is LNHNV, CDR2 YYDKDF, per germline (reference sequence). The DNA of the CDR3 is TGTGCCACCAGCAGAGAGAGCGGGAGTCCCTCCTACGAGCAGTACTTC. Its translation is CATSRESGSPSYEQYF. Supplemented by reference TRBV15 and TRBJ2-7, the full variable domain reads DAMVIQNPRYQVTQFGKPVTLSCSQTLNHNVMYWYQQKSSQAPKLLFHYYDKDFNNEADTPDNFQSRRPNTSFCFLDIRSPGLGDTAMYLCATSRESGSPSYEQYFGPGTRLTVT.

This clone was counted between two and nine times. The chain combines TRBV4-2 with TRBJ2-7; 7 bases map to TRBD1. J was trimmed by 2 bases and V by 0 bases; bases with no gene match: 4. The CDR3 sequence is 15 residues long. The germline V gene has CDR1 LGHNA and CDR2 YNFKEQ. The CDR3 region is CASSQDKGGPYEQYF. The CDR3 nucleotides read TGTGCCAGCAGCCAAGATAAAGGGGGCCCCTACGAGCAGTACTTC.

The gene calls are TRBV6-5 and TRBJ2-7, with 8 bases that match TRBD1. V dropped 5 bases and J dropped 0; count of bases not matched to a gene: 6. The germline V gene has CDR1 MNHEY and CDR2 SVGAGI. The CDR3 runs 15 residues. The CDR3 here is CASSPGTGYSYEQYF. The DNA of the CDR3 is TGTGCCAGCAGTCCCGGGACAGGTTACTCCTACGAGCAGTACTTC.

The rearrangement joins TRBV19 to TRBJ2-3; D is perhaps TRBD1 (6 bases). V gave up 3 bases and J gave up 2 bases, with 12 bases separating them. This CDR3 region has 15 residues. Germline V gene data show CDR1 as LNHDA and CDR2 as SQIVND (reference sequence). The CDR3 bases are TGTGCCAGTAGTATTCAGGGGCCCCCCACAGATACGCAGTATTTT. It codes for CASSIQGPPTDTQYF.

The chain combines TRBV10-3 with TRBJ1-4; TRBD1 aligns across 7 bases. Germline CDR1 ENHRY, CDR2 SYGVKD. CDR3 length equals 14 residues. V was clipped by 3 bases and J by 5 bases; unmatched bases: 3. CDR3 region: CAISDGGGNEKLFF. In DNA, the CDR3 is TGTGCCATCAGTGACGGAGGGGGCAATGAAAAACTGTTTTTT.

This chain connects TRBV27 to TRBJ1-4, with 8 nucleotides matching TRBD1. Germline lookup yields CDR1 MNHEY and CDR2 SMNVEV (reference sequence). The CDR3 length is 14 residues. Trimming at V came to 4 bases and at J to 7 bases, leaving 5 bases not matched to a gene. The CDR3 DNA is TGTGCCAGCAGTTCCAGGGGGCTTGGTGAAAAACTGTTTTTT. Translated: CASSSRGLGEKLFF.

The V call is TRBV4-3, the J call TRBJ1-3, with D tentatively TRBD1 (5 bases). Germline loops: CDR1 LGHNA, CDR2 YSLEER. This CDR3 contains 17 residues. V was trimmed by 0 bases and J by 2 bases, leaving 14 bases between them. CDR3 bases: TGCGCCAGCAGCCAAGATCTCAGGGTTGGAACTGGAAACACCATATATTTT. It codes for CASSQDLRVGTGNTIYF.

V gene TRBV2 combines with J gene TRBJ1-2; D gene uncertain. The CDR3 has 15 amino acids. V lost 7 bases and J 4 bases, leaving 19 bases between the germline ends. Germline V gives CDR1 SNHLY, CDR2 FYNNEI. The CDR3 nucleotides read TGTGCCAGCACGTCGGTCCAGGCGTCGTCCTATGGCTACACCTTC. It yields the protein CASTSVQASSYGYTF.

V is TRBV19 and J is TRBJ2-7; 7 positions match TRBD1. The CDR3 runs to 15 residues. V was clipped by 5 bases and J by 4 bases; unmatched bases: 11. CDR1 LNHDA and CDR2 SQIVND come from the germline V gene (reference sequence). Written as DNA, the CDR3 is TGTGCCAGTAGTCCACAGGACAGGCCCTCTTACGAGCAGTACTTC. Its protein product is CASSPQDRPSYEQYF.

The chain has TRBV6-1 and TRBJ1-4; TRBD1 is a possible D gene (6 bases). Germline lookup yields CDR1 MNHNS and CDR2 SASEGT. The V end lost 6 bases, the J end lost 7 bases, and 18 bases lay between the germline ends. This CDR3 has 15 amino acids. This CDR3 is CASRLERGGGEKLFF. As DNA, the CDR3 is TGTGCCAGCAGGCTTGAGAGGGGGGGCGGTGAAAAACTGTTTTTT.

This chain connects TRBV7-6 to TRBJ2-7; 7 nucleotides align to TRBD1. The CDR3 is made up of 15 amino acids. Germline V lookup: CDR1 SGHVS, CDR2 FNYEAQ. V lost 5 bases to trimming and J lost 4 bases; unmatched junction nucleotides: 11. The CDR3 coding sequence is TGTGCCAGCAGCCCAACCGGGACAGCAGGATACGAGCAGTACTTC. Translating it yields CASSPTGTAGYEQYF. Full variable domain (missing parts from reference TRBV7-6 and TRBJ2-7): GAGVSQSPRYKVTKRGQDVALRCDPISGHVSLYWYRQALGQGPEFLTYFNYEAQQDKSGLPNDRFSAERPEGSISTLTIQRTEQRDSAMYRCASSPTGTAGYEQYFGPGTRLTVT.

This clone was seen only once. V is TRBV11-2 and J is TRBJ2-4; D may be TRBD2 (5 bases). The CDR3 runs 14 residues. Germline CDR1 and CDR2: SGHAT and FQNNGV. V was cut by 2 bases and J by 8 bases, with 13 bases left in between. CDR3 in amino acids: CASSLQGSWDIQYF. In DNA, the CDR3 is TGTGCCAGCAGCTTACAAGGGAGTTGGGACATTCAGTACTTC.

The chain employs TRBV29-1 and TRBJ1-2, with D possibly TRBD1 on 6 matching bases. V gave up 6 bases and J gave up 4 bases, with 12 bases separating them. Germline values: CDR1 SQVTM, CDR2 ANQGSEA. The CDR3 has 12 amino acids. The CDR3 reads CSVDGQSYGYTF. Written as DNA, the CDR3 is TGCAGCGTGGATGGACAGTCCTATGGCTACACCTTC.

The CDR3 reads CASSPDNYYGYTF. CDR3 DNA sequence: TGTGCCAGCAGCCCGGACAACTACTATGGCTACACCTTC. The chain combines TRBV2 with TRBJ1-2; tentative D call: TRBD1 (5 bases). From germline, CDR1 is SNHLY and CDR2 FYNNEI. The ends were cut back, 6 bases at V and 3 bases at J, with 11 bases in the middle. The CDR3 is made up of 13 amino acids.

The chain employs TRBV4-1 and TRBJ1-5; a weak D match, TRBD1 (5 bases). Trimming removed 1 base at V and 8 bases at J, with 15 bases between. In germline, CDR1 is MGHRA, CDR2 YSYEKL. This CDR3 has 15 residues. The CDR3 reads CASSQVKRTGEPQHF. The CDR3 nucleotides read TGCGCCAGCAGCCAAGTTAAACGAACAGGTGAGCCCCAGCATTTT.

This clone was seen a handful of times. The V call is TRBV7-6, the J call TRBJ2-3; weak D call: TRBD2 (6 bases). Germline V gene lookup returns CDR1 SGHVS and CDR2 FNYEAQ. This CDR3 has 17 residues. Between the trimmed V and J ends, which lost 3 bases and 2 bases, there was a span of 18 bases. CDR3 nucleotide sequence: TGTGCCAGCAGCTTCCGCCCCATGGAGGGGCCCACAGATACGCAGTATTTT. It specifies CASSFRPMEGPTDTQYF.

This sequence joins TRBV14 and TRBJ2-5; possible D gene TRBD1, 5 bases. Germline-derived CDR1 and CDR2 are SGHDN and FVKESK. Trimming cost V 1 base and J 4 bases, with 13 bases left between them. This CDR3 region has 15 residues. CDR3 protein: CASSQVQGLGETQYF. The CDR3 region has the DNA TGTGCCAGCAGCCAAGTTCAGGGTTTGGGAGAGACCCAGTACTTC.

The DNA for the CDR3 is TGTGCCAGCAGCCCGACGGGAATAGGTGCTTTCTTT. It encodes CASSPTGIGAFF. The chain uses TRBV7-6 and TRBJ1-1, with no clear D. The germline gives CDR1 SGHVS, CDR2 FNYEAQ. The CDR3 covers 12 residues. V gave up 5 bases and J gave up 11 bases, with 15 bases separating them. The full variable domain, with the rest looked up from reference TRBV7-6 and TRBJ1-1, is GAGVSQSPRYKVTKRGQDVALRCDPISGHVSLYWYRQALGQGPEFLTYFNYEAQQDKSGLPNDRFSAERPEGSISTLTIQRTEQRDSAMYRCASSPTGIGAFFGQGTRLTVV.

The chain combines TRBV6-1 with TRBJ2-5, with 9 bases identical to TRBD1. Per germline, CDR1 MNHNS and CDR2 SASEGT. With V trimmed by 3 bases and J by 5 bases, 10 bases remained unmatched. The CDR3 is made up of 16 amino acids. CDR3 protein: CASSDQIGTGWETQYF. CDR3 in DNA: TGTGCCAGCAGTGACCAAATTGGGACAGGGTGGGAGACCCAGTACTTC.

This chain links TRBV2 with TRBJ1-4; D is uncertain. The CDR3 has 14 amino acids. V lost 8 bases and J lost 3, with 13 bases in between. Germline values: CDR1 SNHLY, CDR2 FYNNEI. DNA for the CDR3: TGTGCCAGCCAGCGGGAGGCGGCTAATGAAAAACTGTTTTTT. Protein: CASQREAANEKLFF.

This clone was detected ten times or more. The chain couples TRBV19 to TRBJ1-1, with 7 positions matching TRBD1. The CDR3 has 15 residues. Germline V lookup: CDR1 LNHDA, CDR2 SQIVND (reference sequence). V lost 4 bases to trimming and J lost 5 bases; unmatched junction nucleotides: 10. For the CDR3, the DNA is TGTGCCAGTAGTACCTCGACAGGGATTGGAACTGAAGCTTTCTTT. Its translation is CASSTSTGIGTEAFF.

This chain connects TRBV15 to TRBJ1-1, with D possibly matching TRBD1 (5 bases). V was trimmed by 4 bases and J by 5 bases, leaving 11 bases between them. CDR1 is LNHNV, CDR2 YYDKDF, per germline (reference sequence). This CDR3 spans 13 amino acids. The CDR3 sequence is CATSNTGTTEAFF. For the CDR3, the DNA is TGTGCCACCAGCAATACAGGTACGACTGAAGCTTTCTTT.

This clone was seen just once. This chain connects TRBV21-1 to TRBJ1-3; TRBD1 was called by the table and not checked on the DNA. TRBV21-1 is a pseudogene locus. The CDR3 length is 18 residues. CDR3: CASSNLTGQSDSGNTIYF. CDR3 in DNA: TGTGCCAGCAGCAATCTGACGGGACAGTCGGACTCTGGAAACACCATATATTTT.

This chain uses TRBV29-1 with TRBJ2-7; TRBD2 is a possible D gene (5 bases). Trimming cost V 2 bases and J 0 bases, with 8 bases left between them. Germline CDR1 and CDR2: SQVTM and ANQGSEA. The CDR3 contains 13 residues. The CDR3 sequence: CSVESGISYEQYF. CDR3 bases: TGCAGCGTTGAATCCGGGATCTCCTACGAGCAGTACTTC.

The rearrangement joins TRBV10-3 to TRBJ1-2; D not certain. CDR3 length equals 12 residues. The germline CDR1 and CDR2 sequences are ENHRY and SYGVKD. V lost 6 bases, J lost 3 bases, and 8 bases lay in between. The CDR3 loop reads CAISGEDYGYTF. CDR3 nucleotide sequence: TGTGCCATCAGCGGGGAAGACTATGGCTACACCTTC.

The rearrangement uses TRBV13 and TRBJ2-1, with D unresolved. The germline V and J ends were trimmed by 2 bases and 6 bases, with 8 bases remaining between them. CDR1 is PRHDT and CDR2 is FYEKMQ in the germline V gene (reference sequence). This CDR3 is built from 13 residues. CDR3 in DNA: TGTGCCAGCAGCTTATGGCTCAGCAATGAGCAGTTCTTC. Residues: CASSLWLSNEQFF.